The present T cell receptor beta chain was sequenced within a study of regulatory T cells in long-lasting Graves disease. Across the study: The antithyroid drugs taken by newly diagnosed Graves' patients had been used for under 3 months.

This clonotype has only a few counts. As yet, its antigen is unknown. Relative to the germline gene, one junction end is altered; a read error may explain this. Time point of the sample: newly diagnosed GD, antithyroid drugs for less than 3 months. Researchers made the TCR library from RNA that was extracted from PBMCs. Graves' disease was diagnosed by American Thyroid Association guidelines. Whole-study findings and limits: Few sampled subjects may have lowered accuracy. The TCR repertoire of persistent Graves' patients was less diverse than that of newly diagnosed ones.

The CDR3 has 12 amino acids. Germline V gene sequence: CDR1 DFQATT, CDR2 SNEGSKA (reference sequence). To make TCR beta libraries, researchers used iRepertoire HTBI primers and Arm-PCR of CDR3 regions. A single record per CDR3 protein comes from TCRdb applying MiXCR to the multiplex PCR reads. Here the sample spans fewer than 350,000 distinct CDR3 sequences, more than 15% being singletons. This receptor was obtained from a female donor with Graves disease. Sample: peripheral blood mononuclear cells (PBMCs), taken at new diagnosis, from a patient treated with antithyroid drugs. The gene calls are TRBV20-1 and TRBJ2-7; 7 nucleotides align to TRBD2. The chain's CDR3 is CSARDRGGASNF. The CDR3 DNA is TGCAGTGCTAGAGATAGGGGAGGGGCTTCTAACTTC.